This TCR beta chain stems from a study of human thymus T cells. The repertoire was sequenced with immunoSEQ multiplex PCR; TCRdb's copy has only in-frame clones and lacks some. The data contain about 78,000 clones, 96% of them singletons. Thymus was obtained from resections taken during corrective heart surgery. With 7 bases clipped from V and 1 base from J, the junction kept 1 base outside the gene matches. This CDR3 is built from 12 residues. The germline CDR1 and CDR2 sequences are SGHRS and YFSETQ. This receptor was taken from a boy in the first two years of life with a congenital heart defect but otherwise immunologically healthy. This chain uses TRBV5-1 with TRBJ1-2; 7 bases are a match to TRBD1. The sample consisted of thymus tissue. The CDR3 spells CASRQGNYGYTF. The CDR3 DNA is TGCGCCAGCCGACAGGGTAACTATGGCTACACCTTC. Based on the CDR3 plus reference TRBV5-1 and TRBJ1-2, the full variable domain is KAGVTQTPRYLIKTRGQQVTLSCSPISGHRSVSWYQQTPGQGLQFLFEYFSETQRNKGNFPGRFSGRQFSNSRSEMNVSTLELGDSALYLCASRQGNYGYTFGSGTRLTVV.